Listed here are 32 T cell receptor beta chains from one sample, sequenced in a study of blood T cell repertoires in COVID-19. Produced via immunoSEQ multiplex PCR; TCRdb's table is partial and in-frame only. The sample shows approximately 300,000 clones, approximately 86% of them seen only once. Input material: peripheral blood. The source of these receptors is a young man with active or convalescent COVID-19.

The V and J genes are TRBV2 and TRBJ1-3, with D unclear. Trimming took 3 bases from V and 4 from J, leaving 7 bases between them. The CDR3 extends over 13 amino acids. The germline V gene encodes CDR1 SNHLY and CDR2 FYNNEI. The CDR3 protein is CASSDSSGNTIYF. DNA of the CDR3: TGTGCCAGCAGTGACAGTTCAGGAAACACCATATATTTT.

V usage is TRBV19 and J usage is TRBJ1-1; D gene uncertain. V was pared by 5 bases and J by 2 bases, with 12 bases between. The CDR3 has 14 residues. Germline loops: CDR1 LNHDA, CDR2 SQIVND (reference sequence). The CDR3 region has the DNA TGTGCCAGTAGTTCCCACGCAGAAAACACTGAAGCTTTCTTT. It codes for CASSSHAENTEAFF.

Only a few counts were recorded for this clone. This chain links TRBV3-1 (or the pseudogene TRBV3-2) with TRBJ2-2; TRBD1 is a possible D gene (5 bases). Germline-derived CDR1 and CDR2 are LGHDT and YNNKEL (reference sequence). The CDR3 runs to 17 residues. V lost 2 bases, J lost 5 bases, and 18 bases lay in between. CDR3 sequence: CASSQTHERTRTGELFF. The CDR3 nucleotides are TGTGCCAGCAGCCAAACTCATGAGAGGACAAGAACCGGGGAGCTGTTTTTT.

V is TRBV19 and J is TRBJ2-7, with TRBD2 matching 8 bases. This CDR3 is 15 amino acids long. The V gene end was trimmed by 3 bases and the J gene end by 2 bases; junction bases not matched to a gene: 6. Germline CDR1 LNHDA, CDR2 SQIVND (reference sequence). This chain's CDR3 is CASSMSSGRTYEQYF. The DNA of the CDR3 is TGTGCCAGTAGTATGTCTAGCGGGCGGACCTACGAGCAGTACTTC.

The chain links TRBV3-1 (or the pseudogene TRBV3-2) to TRBJ2-3; 10 nucleotides line up with TRBD2. Germline lookup yields CDR1 LGHDT and CDR2 YNNKEL (reference sequence). V shed 0 bases and J 6 bases; nucleotides not matched to a gene: 12. The CDR3 extends over 18 amino acids. Here the CDR3 reads CASSQDHRTSGDGDTQYF. In DNA form, the CDR3 reads TGTGCCAGCAGCCAAGACCATCGAACTAGCGGGGATGGCGATACGCAGTATTTT.

The chain employs TRBV7-9 and TRBJ1-1; D might be TRBD1 (5 bases). This CDR3 region has 14 residues. Germline V gene data show CDR1 as SEHNR and CDR2 as FQNEAQ (reference sequence). V was pared by 5 bases and J by 3 bases, with 13 bases between. As DNA, the CDR3 is TGTGCCAGCAGCCACCTCAGGGTGGACACTGAAGCTTTCTTT. This translates into CASSHLRVDTEAFF.

This chain connects TRBV10-3 to TRBJ2-1; 10 bases are a match to TRBD2. The CDR3 spans 13 residues. Per germline, CDR1 ENHRY and CDR2 SYGVKD. The V gene end was trimmed by 10 bases and the J gene end by 8 bases; junction bases not matched to a gene: 8. The CDR3 loop reads CASSGGAKDEQFF. The CDR3 DNA reads TGTGCCAGCAGCGGGGGGGCTAAAGATGAGCAGTTCTTC.

The chain recombines TRBV4-1 with TRBJ1-3, with D uncertain. V lost 1 base, J lost 8 bases, and 15 bases lay in between. The CDR3 extends over 15 amino acids. CDR1 is MGHRA and CDR2 is YSYEKL in the germline V gene. For the CDR3, the DNA is TGCGCCAGCAGCCAAGTGAGGGAAGACTGGCACACCATATATTTT. Translated: CASSQVREDWHTIYF.

On this clone: The junction differs from germline at one of its ends, possibly a read error. This rearrangement joins TRBV4-1 to TRBJ1-1; tentative D call: TRBD1 (6 bases). CDR3 size: 13 residues. Germline loops: CDR1 MGHRA, CDR2 YSYEKL. The CDR3 sequence: CASNQQGGTEAFF. CDR3 DNA sequence: TGCGCCAGCAACCAACAGGGAGGCACTGAAGCTTTCTTT.

The chain employs TRBV5-1 and TRBJ1-2, with 9 bases aligning to TRBD1. The length of the CDR3 is 14 residues. Germline trimming cut 4 bases from V and 3 bases from J; bases unmatched to any gene: 4. Germline CDR1 SGHRS, CDR2 YFSETQ. DNA of the CDR3: TGCGCCAGCAGCCCCCGGACAGGGGACTATGGCTACACCTTC. Amino acid sequence: CASSPRTGDYGYTF.

The genes are TRBV18 and TRBJ1-3; no definite D call. The CDR3 spans 13 residues. V lost 6 bases to trimming and J lost 3 bases, with 9 bases between them. Per germline, CDR1 KGHSH and CDR2 LQKENI. In nucleotides, the CDR3 is TGTGCCAGCTCCCTCGACATTGGAAACACCATATATTTT. Amino acids: CASSLDIGNTIYF. The full variable domain, completed using reference TRBV18 and TRBJ1-3, is NAGVMQNPRHLVRRRGQEARLRCSPMKGHSHVYWYRQLPEEGLKFMVYLQKENIIDESGMPKERFSAEFPKEGPSILRIQQVVRGDSAAYFCASSLDIGNTIYFGEGSWLTVV.

The chain uses TRBV19 and TRBJ2-1; 8 nucleotides line up with TRBD2. Germline CDR1 LNHDA, CDR2 SQIVND (reference sequence). The CDR3 loop spans 14 amino acids. The V and J ends lost 1 base and 8 bases, in that order; junction bases with no gene match: 4. The CDR3 spells CASSIGTSRHEQFF. The CDR3 nucleotides are TGTGCCAGTAGTATAGGGACTAGCCGGCATGAGCAGTTCTTC.

The chain couples TRBV7-8 to TRBJ1-5; 8 nucleotides line up with TRBD1. The ends lost 5 bases at V and 5 bases at J; junction bases unmatched: 8. Germline V gene data show CDR1 as SGHVS and CDR2 as FQNEAQ. This CDR3 has 15 residues. CDR3 loop: CASSGGQGLYQPQHF. In DNA form, the CDR3 reads TGTGCCAGCAGCGGAGGACAGGGCCTGTATCAGCCCCAGCATTTT.

The V call is TRBV10-3, the J call TRBJ1-4, with 10 bases identical to TRBD1. CDR1 and CDR2 (germline): ENHRY, SYGVKD. V lost 2 bases and J lost 7; bases outside the gene matches: 1. The CDR3 spans 14 residues. The CDR3 DNA reads as TGTGCCATCAGTGAGCGGGACAGGGGTGAAAAACTGTTTTTT. The encoded protein is CAISERDRGEKLFF.

The V and J genes are TRBV4-1 and TRBJ2-7; D gene unclear. The V end was cut by 5 bases, the J end by 5 bases, with 7 bases between. The CDR3 contains 11 residues. Germline-derived CDR1 and CDR2 are MGHRA and YSYEKL. The DNA for the CDR3 is TGCGCCAGCAGCGAACACGACGAGCAGTACTTC. Amino acid sequence: CASSEHDEQYF.

The chain uses TRBV15 and TRBJ2-4; tentatively, D is TRBD2 (7 bases). This CDR3 is 14 amino acids long. Trimming left V 1 base short and J 5 bases short, with 9 bases between. Germline CDR1 is LNHNV and CDR2 is YYDKDF (reference sequence). CDR3 in amino acids: CATSRGGGQNIQYF. CDR3 bases: TGTGCCACCAGCAGAGGGGGGGGCCAAAACATTCAGTACTTC.

This chain joins TRBV4-1 and TRBJ2-1, with TRBD2 as a possible D gene (5 bases). Germline CDR1 and CDR2: MGHRA and YSYEKL. V lost 11 bases to trimming and J lost 0 bases, with 17 bases between them. The CDR3 is 15 residues long. In DNA, the CDR3 is TGCGCCGGAGGAAAGGGCGGCGGCTCCTACAATGAGCAGTTCTTC. Its translation is CAGGKGGGSYNEQFF.

The gene calls are TRBV4-3 and TRBJ1-1, with 10 bases lining up with TRBD1. This CDR3 has 16 residues. After removal of 4 bases from V and 1 base from J, the junction contained 6 bases not matched to a gene. In germline, CDR1 is LGHNA, CDR2 YSLEER. The DNA for the CDR3 is TGCGCCAGCAGCCTCCTGACAGGGGGCCCGAACACTGAAGCTTTCTTT. Its protein product is CASSLLTGGPNTEAFF.

The genes are TRBV4-1 and TRBJ1-3; D remains ambiguous. Trimming removed 4 bases from V and 4 bases from J, with 14 bases in between. The CDR3 sequence is 15 residues long. Germline CDR1 is MGHRA and CDR2 is YSYEKL. In DNA form, the CDR3 reads TGCGCCAGCAGCCTAAACGAGGGAGAAGGAAACACCATATATTTT. Amino acid sequence: CASSLNEGEGNTIYF.

The chain employs TRBV5-1 and TRBJ2-1, with D tentatively TRBD2 (5 bases). The V end was cut by 1 base, the J end by 3 bases, with 5 bases between. The CDR3 spans 13 residues. Germline lookup yields CDR1 SGHRS and CDR2 YFSETQ. CDR3 protein: CASSLTSYNEQFF. The CDR3 nucleotides read TGCGCCAGCAGCTTGACTAGCTACAATGAGCAGTTCTTC.

The sample holds many counts of this clone. The V and J genes are TRBV20-1 and TRBJ2-7; D might be TRBD2 (6 bases). V lost 3 bases, J lost 2 bases, and 14 bases lay in between. The CDR3 loop spans 14 amino acids. Germline-derived CDR1 and CDR2 are DFQATT and SNEGSKA (reference sequence). CDR3 sequence reads: CSASGSGQTYEQYF. In DNA form, the CDR3 reads TGCAGTGCTAGTGGTAGCGGACAAACCTACGAGCAGTACTTC.

The genes are TRBV6-6 and TRBJ1-3; TRBD1 aligns across 7 bases. Germline assignment: CDR1 MNHNY and CDR2 SVGAGI (reference sequence). The junction had 1 base not matched to a gene; V was cut back by 8 bases and J by 3 bases. The CDR3 extends over 12 amino acids. CDR3 DNA: TGTGCCAGCGGGACAGTTGGAAACACCATATATTTT. It encodes CASGTVGNTIYF.

The rearrangement joins TRBV7-9 to TRBJ1-5, with D possibly being TRBD1 (5 bases). Germline assignment: CDR1 SEHNR and CDR2 FQNEAQ (reference sequence). Trimming removed 5 bases from V and 6 bases from J, with 14 bases in between. The CDR3 is 14 residues long. The CDR3 nucleotides read TGTGCCAGCAGCCCCCAGGGTAGTCGTCAGCCCCAGCATTTT. Translating gives CASSPQGSRQPQHF. Together with reference TRBV7-9 and TRBJ1-5, the CDR3 gives the full variable domain: DTGVSQNPRHKITKRGQNVTFRCDPISEHNRLYWYRQTLGQGPEFLTYFQNEAQLEKSRLLSDRFSAERPKGSFSTLEIQRTEQGDSAMYLCASSPQGSRQPQHFGDGTRLSIL.

The V and J genes are TRBV11-2 and TRBJ2-6; 12 bases agree with TRBD1. The germline V gene encodes CDR1 SGHAT and CDR2 FQNNGV. J was trimmed by 8 bases and V by 6 bases; bases with no gene match: 5. CDR3 size: 15 residues. The CDR3 protein is CASRTGTGGPNVLTF. The DNA of the CDR3 is TGTGCCAGCAGAACCGGGACAGGGGGCCCCAACGTCCTGACTTTC.

This chain joins TRBV24-1 and TRBJ1-3; 9 positions match TRBD1. V was clipped by 12 bases and J by 6 bases; unmatched bases: 11. The CDR3 extends over 14 amino acids. Germline V CDR1 and CDR2: KGHDR, SFDVKD. This CDR3 reads CAGGLDRGVNTIYF. CDR3 bases: TGTGCCGGCGGGCTGGACAGGGGTGTAAACACCATATATTTT.

This chain joins TRBV4-1 and TRBJ2-7; 9 positions agree with TRBD1. The germline gives CDR1 MGHRA, CDR2 YSYEKL. The CDR3 is 14 amino acids. The V gene end was trimmed by 4 bases and the J gene end by 6 bases; junction bases not matched to a gene: 7. For the CDR3, the DNA is TGCGCCAGCAGCCTTAGACAGGGGGGTGGCGAGCAGTACTTC. Protein product: CASSLRQGGGEQYF.

This chain connects TRBV5-1 to TRBJ1-1; 7 nucleotides line up with TRBD1. Germline CDR1 SGHRS, CDR2 YFSETQ. This CDR3 is 14 amino acids long. With V trimmed by 2 bases and J by 7 bases, 8 bases remained unmatched. Here the CDR3 reads CASSLRGPPDEAFF. CDR3 DNA sequence: TGCGCCAGCAGCTTAAGGGGGCCCCCAGATGAAGCTTTCTTT.

The rearrangement joins TRBV7-9 to TRBJ2-1; a possible D gene is TRBD2 (7 bases). This CDR3 contains 14 residues. Germline values: CDR1 SEHNR, CDR2 FQNEAQ (reference sequence). The V end was cut by 0 bases, the J end by 8 bases, with 11 bases between. CDR3 in amino acids: CASSLAGEGDEQFF. CDR3 DNA: TGTGCCAGCAGCTTAGCCGGGGAGGGGGATGAGCAGTTCTTC. The full variable domain, rest sourced from reference TRBV7-9 and TRBJ2-1, is DTGVSQNPRHKITKRGQNVTFRCDPISEHNRLYWYRQTLGQGPEFLTYFQNEAQLEKSRLLSDRFSAERPKGSFSTLEIQRTEQGDSAMYLCASSLAGEGDEQFFGPGTRLTVL.

The V gene is TRBV12-3 or TRBV12-4, the J gene TRBJ2-7; TRBD2 might be the D (6 bases). V lost 6 bases and J 2 bases, leaving 11 bases between the germline ends. The CDR3 extends over 13 amino acids. CDR3 DNA: TGTGCCAGCAGATTATCGGGGGCCTACGAGCAGTACTTC. Its protein is CASRLSGAYEQYF.

The chain has TRBV5-1 and TRBJ2-7, with 13 bases that match TRBD2. Trimming took 4 bases from V and 2 from J; bases not matched to a gene: 3. The CDR3 has 15 amino acids. Looked up from germline, CDR1 is SGHRS and CDR2 is YFSETQ. Here the CDR3 reads CASSELAGGTYEQYF. The DNA of the CDR3 is TGCGCCAGCAGCGAACTAGCGGGGGGGACCTACGAGCAGTACTTC.

In nucleotides, the CDR3 is TGCAGCGTTTCCGGGTTAGCCAAAAACATTCAGTACTTC. Translation gives CSVSGLAKNIQYF. The chain uses TRBV29-1 and TRBJ2-4; no reliable D call. The length of the CDR3 is 13 residues. Germline V CDR1 and CDR2: SQVTM, ANQGSEA. V lost 5 bases and J 0 bases, leaving 8 bases between the germline ends.

The gene calls are TRBV2 and TRBJ1-2; no clear D. Trimming stripped 4 bases from V and 2 bases from J, with 11 bases between. The CDR3 is made up of 14 amino acids. Germline V gene sequence: CDR1 SNHLY, CDR2 FYNNEI. This CDR3 is CASSVYSSNYGYTF. CDR3 nucleotides: TGTGCCAGCAGTGTGTATAGCAGCAACTATGGCTACACCTTC.